These 12 T cell receptor beta chains originate from one sample sequenced in a study of beta chain features in type 1 diabetes. Reverse transcribing all isolated RNA meant expressed TCRB transcripts were sequenced. TCRdb's copy holds only in-frame clones and misses some; the assay was immunoSEQ multiplex PCR. This sample has 300,000 to 350,000 clones, with under 8.5% found just once. Input material: central memory CD4+ T cells from blood. The receptors derive from a woman aged 18-35 years in good health.

V and J are TRBV2 and TRBJ1-2, with TRBD1 as a possible D gene (5 bases). The CDR3 has 16 amino acids. The germline gives CDR1 SNHLY, CDR2 FYNNEI. The V and J ends lost 7 bases and 2 bases respectively, with 20 bases between them. The CDR3: CASKAGWGPGNYGYTF. CDR3 bases: TGTGCCAGCAAAGCAGGGTGGGGACCCGGAAACTATGGCTACACCTTC.

This clone was recorded a few times. The chain joins TRBV6-1 to TRBJ2-3; the match to TRBD1 covers 10 bases. The CDR3 length is 15 residues. Germline loops: CDR1 MNHNS, CDR2 SASEGT. V was clipped by 6 bases and J by 6 bases; unmatched bases: 9. CDR3 in DNA: TGTGCCAGCAGGTCAAGGGACAGGGGACGTGATACGCAGTATTTT. Residues: CASRSRDRGRDTQYF.

There are many counts of this clone. This rearrangement joins TRBV2 to TRBJ2-2; D not certain. V lost 6 bases and J 1 base, leaving 9 bases between the germline ends. The germline gives CDR1 SNHLY, CDR2 FYNNEI. This CDR3 has 14 amino acids. The CDR3 loop is CASRDGRNTGELFF. The CDR3 region has the DNA TGTGCCAGCAGAGATGGCAGGAACACCGGGGAGCTGTTTTTT.

This clone was detected a few times. The chain couples TRBV5-4 to TRBJ2-3, with TRBD2 matching over 9 bases. The CDR3 totals 15 residues. V lost 1 base to trimming and J lost 3 bases; unmatched junction nucleotides: 3. CDR1 SGHNT and CDR2 YYREEE come from the germline V gene (reference sequence). CDR3 bases: TGTGCCAGCAGCTTGAAGACTAGCGGTACAGATACGCAGTATTTT. This translates into CASSLKTSGTDTQYF.

The genes are TRBV9 and TRBJ2-5; 11 positions match TRBD2. The ends lost 3 bases at V and 4 bases at J; junction bases unmatched: 8. From germline, CDR1 is SGDLS and CDR2 YYNGEE. The CDR3 extends over 16 amino acids. The CDR3 loop reads CASSASGRSGGETQYF. CDR3 nucleotides: TGTGCCAGCAGCGCTAGCGGGAGGTCGGGGGGAGAGACCCAGTACTTC. Together with reference TRBV9 and TRBJ2-5, the CDR3 gives the full variable domain: DSGVTQTPKHLITATGQRVTLRCSPRSGDLSVYWYQQSLDQGLQFLIQYYNGEERAKGNILERFSAQQFPDLHSELNLSSLELGDSALYFCASSASGRSGGETQYFGPGTRLLVL.

The rearrangement uses TRBV6-5 and TRBJ1-2; 9 nucleotides agree with TRBD1. V lost 6 bases to trimming and J lost 2 bases; unmatched junction nucleotides: 7. The CDR3 is 15 amino acids. Germline V lookup: CDR1 MNHEY, CDR2 SVGAGI. CDR3 in amino acids: CASRQQGAQNYGYTF. The CDR3 DNA reads TGTGCCAGCAGACAACAGGGGGCGCAGAACTATGGCTACACCTTC.

The sample holds a few counts of this clone. The chain has TRBV29-1 and TRBJ2-1; 8 bases line up with TRBD2. V trimming: 7 bases; J trimming: 0 bases; junction bases outside the gene matches: 2. Per the germline V gene, CDR1 is SQVTM and CDR2 is ANQGSEA. This CDR3 comprises 13 residues. The CDR3 sequence: CSAGTSSYNEQFF. The DNA for the CDR3 is TGCAGCGCCGGGACTAGCTCCTACAATGAGCAGTTCTTC.

This clone was seen more than once but under ten times. The rearrangement uses TRBV7-8 and TRBJ2-7, with unresolved D. Germline CDR1 and CDR2: SGHVS and FQNEAQ. The V and J ends lost 1 base and 6 bases respectively, with 10 bases between them. CDR3 size: 13 residues. The CDR3 loop is CASSLDQMREQYF. The CDR3 bases are TGTGCCAGCAGCTTAGATCAGATGCGCGAGCAGTACTTC.

V is TRBV6-6 and J is TRBJ1-1, with TRBD1 as a possible D gene (5 bases). V gave up 6 bases and J gave up 2 bases, with 13 bases separating them. This CDR3 has 14 residues. Germline assignment: CDR1 MNHNY and CDR2 SVGAGI (reference sequence). CDR3 protein: CASSPGTDNTEAFF. CDR3 DNA sequence: TGTGCCAGCAGCCCCGGGACGGATAACACTGAAGCTTTCTTT.

V gene TRBV6-6 combines with J gene TRBJ2-1; 9 bases are shared with TRBD2. Germline CDR1 and CDR2: MNHNY and SVGAGI (reference sequence). The CDR3 loop spans 15 amino acids. Germline trimming cut 6 bases from V and 4 bases from J; bases unmatched to any gene: 7. This chain's CDR3 is CASRQLSGSYNEQFF. The CDR3 nucleotides read TGTGCCAGCAGGCAACTTAGCGGGAGTTACAATGAGCAGTTCTTC.

The rearrangement joins TRBV19 to TRBJ1-2; D uncertain. Germline values: CDR1 LNHDA, CDR2 SQIVND (reference sequence). V was trimmed by 5 bases and J by 4 bases, leaving 14 bases between them. The CDR3 length is 14 residues. The CDR3: CASSGMGIFYGYTF. The CDR3 bases are TGTGCCAGTAGTGGGATGGGAATATTCTATGGCTACACCTTC.

The CDR3 nucleotides are TGTGCCAGCAGGGGGACCCTGGGCTACACCTTC. It specifies CASRGTLGYTF. V gene TRBV5-6 combines with J gene TRBJ1-2, with D possibly TRBD1 on 5 matching bases. Germline V gene sequence: CDR1 SGHDT, CDR2 YYEEEE. V shed 5 bases and J shed 8 bases, with 10 bases lying between them. The CDR3 is 11 residues long.